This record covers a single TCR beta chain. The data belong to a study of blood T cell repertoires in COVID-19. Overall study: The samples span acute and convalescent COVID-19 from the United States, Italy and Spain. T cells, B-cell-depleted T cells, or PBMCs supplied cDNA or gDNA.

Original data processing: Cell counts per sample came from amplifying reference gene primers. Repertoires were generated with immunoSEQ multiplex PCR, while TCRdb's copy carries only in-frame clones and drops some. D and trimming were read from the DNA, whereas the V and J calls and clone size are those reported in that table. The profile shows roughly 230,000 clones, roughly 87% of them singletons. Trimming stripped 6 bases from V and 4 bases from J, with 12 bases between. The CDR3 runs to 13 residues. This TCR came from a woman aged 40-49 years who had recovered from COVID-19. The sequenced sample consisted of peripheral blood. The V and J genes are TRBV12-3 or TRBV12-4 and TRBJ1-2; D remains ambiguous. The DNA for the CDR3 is TGTGCCAGCAGAAACAGTAACTTCTATGGCTACACCTTC. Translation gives CASRNSNFYGYTF.